This TCR beta chain derives from a study of T cells expressing NK-cell markers. About this clonotype: Its antigen is as yet unknown.

UMI-tagged 5'RACE template switching yielded the TCR beta cDNA. Using the 5' RACE reads, TCRdb records one entry per CDR3 protein without DNA. This repertoire includes about 460,000 distinct CDR3 sequences. The CDR3 sequence is 15 residues long. Germline V gene sequence: CDR1 LGHNA, CDR2 YNFKEQ. General study results and limits: Researchers report these clonotypes also headed the CD3+CD56-NKG2C+ fraction in several donors. Whether expanded NKG2C+ T cell clones were HCMV-specific remained unclear.

Material for sequencing was blood T cells: a sorted CD56 or NKG2C T cell subset, CD4+ or CD8+ T cells, or bulk PBMC T cells (not recorded which). V and J are TRBV4-2 and TRBJ2-1; the TCRdb call, TRBD2, lacks DNA for checking. The receptor was isolated from a woman between 45 and 65 years old in good health. The CDR3 sequence is CASSQDWLADNEQFF.